What follows are 3 T cell receptor beta chains derived from one specimen sequenced in a study of identifying expanded T cells in peripheral blood. Data came from immunoSEQ multiplex PCR; TCRdb stores just in-frame clones and leaves some out. The top ten clones hold about a sixth of a sample with approximately 100,000 clones, roughly 87% of them seen once. The material sequenced was blood. The source of these receptors is a person aged 18 to 70 in good health.

CDR3 residues: CASSGGGHYGYTF. The CDR3 bases are TGTGCCAGCTCAGGAGGGGGTCACTATGGCTACACCTTC. The rearrangement links TRBV18 to TRBJ1-2; maybe TRBD1 (6 bases). The CDR3 is 13 residues long. Germline loops: CDR1 KGHSH, CDR2 LQKENI. Trimming pared 5 bases from V and 3 bases from J, leaving 10 bases between.

This chain joins TRBV6-5 and TRBJ2-7; D may be TRBD1 (6 bases). The CDR3 has 16 amino acids. Trimming removed 0 bases from V and 4 bases from J, with 16 bases in between. The V gene's germline CDR1 is MNHEY and CDR2 SVGAGI. The CDR3 sequence is CASSYSLRTARYEQYF. The CDR3, as DNA: TGTGCCAGCAGTTACTCCCTGCGGACAGCGAGATACGAGCAGTACTTC.

This chain connects TRBV5-6 to TRBJ2-3; 12 bases fit TRBD2. Germline loops: CDR1 SGHDT, CDR2 YYEEEE. The CDR3 covers 14 residues. V was pared by 3 bases and J by 4 bases, with 0 bases of the junction left unmatched. Here the CDR3 DNA reads TGTGCCAGCAGCTGGACTAGCGGGGCAGATACGCAGTATTTT. It translates to CASSWTSGADTQYF.